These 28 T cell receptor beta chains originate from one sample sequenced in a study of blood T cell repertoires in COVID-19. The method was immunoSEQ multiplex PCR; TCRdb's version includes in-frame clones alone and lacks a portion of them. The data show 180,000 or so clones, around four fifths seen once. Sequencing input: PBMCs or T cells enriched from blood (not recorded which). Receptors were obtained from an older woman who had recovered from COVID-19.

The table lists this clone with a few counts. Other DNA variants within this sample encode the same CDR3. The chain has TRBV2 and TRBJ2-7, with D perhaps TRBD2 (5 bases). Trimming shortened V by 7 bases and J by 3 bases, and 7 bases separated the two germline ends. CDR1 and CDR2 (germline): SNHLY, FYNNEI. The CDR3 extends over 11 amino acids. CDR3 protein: CASTGGYEQYF. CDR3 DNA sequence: TGTGCCAGCACAGGAGGCTACGAGCAGTACTTC.

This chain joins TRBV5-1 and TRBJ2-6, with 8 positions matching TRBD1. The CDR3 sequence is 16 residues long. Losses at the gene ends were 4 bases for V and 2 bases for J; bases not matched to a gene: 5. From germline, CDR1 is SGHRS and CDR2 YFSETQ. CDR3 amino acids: CASSATGEAGANVLTF. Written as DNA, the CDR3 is TGCGCCAGCAGCGCGACAGGGGAGGCTGGGGCCAACGTCCTGACTTTC.

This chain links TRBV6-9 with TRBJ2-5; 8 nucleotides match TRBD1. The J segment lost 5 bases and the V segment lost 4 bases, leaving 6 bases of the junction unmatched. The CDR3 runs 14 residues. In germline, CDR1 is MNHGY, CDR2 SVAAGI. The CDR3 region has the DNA TGTGCCAGCAGTTCCGGGACAGGCGGGGAGACCCAGTACTTC. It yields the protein CASSSGTGGETQYF.

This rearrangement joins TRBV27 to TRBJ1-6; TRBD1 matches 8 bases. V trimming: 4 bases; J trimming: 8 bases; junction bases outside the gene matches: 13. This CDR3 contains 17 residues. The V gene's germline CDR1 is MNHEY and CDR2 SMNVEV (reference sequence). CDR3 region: CASSSPSRTGPHSPLHF. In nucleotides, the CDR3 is TGTGCCAGCAGTTCCCCCTCCCGGACAGGGCCGCATTCACCCCTCCACTTT.

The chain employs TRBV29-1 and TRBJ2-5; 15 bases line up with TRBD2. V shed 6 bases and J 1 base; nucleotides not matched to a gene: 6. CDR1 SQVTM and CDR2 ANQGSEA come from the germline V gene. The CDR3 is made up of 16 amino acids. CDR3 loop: CSVSGLAGGSQETQYF. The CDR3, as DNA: TGCAGCGTCTCGGGACTAGCGGGAGGCTCCCAAGAGACCCAGTACTTC.

Here the CDR3 DNA reads TGTGCCTGGAGACGGGACAGCAACACTGAAGCTTTCTTT. Translation: CAWRRDSNTEAFF. The rearrangement joins TRBV30 to TRBJ1-1; 7 bases map to TRBD1. The V gene's germline CDR1 is GTSNPN and CDR2 SVGIG (reference sequence). J lost 2 bases, V lost 3 bases, and 3 bases had no gene match. This CDR3 region has 13 residues.

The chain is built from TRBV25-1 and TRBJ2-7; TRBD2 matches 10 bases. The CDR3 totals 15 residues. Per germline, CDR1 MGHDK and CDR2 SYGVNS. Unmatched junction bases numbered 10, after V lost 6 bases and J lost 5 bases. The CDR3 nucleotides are TGTGCCAGCAGGGGCCCACTAGCGGGGATCGACGAGCAGTACTTC. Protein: CASRGPLAGIDEQYF.

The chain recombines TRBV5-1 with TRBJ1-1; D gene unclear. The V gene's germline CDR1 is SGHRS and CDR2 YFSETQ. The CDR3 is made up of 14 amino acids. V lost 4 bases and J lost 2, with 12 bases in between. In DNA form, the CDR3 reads TGCGCCAGCAGCAGATCAACATCTAACACTGAAGCTTTCTTT. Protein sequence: CASSRSTSNTEAFF.

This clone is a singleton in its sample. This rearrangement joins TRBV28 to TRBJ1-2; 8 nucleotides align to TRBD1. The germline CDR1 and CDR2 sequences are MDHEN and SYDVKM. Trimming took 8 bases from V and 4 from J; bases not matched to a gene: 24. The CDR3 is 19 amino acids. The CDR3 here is CASLTKTLGLRTGFYGYTF. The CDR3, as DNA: TGTGCCAGCCTCACAAAAACTCTAGGCCTAAGGACAGGGTTCTATGGCTACACCTTC.

The CDR3 here is CASAVGGLYNSPLHF. CDR3 in DNA: TGCGCCAGCGCAGTGGGGGGGCTCTATAATTCACCCCTCCACTTT. The rearrangement joins TRBV5-1 to TRBJ1-6; possibly TRBD1 for D (6 bases). CDR1 and CDR2 (germline): SGHRS, YFSETQ. The V gene lost 7 bases and the J gene lost 3 bases, with 14 bases spanning the gap. CDR3 length equals 15 residues.

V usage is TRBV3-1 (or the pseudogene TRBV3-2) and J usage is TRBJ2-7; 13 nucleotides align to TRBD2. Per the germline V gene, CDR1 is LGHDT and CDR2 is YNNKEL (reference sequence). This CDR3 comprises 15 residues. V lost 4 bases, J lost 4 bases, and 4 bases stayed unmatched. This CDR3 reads CASSLGLAGAYEQYF. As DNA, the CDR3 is TGTGCCAGCAGCCTTGGACTAGCGGGGGCTTACGAGCAGTACTTC.

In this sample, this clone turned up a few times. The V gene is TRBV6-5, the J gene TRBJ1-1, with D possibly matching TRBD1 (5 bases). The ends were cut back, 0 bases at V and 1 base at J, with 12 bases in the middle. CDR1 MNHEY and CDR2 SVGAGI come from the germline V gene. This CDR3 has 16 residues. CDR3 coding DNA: TGTGCCAGCAGTTACTCCCGACAGATATCGAACACTGAAGCTTTCTTT. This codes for CASSYSRQISNTEAFF.

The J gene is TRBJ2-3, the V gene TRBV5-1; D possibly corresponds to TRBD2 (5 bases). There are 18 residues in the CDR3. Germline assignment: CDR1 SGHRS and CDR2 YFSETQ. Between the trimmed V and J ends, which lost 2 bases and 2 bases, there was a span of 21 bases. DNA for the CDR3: TGCGCCAGCAGCTTACAGATTGGACTTTTAGCCCCCACAGATACGCAGTATTTT. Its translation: CASSLQIGLLAPTDTQYF.

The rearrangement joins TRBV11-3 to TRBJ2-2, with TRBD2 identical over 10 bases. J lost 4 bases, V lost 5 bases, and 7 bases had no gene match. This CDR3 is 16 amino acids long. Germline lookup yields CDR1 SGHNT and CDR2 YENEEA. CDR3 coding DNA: TGTGCCAGCAGCCGGATAGCGGGAGGTGGCACCGGGGAGCTGTTTTTT. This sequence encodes CASSRIAGGGTGELFF.

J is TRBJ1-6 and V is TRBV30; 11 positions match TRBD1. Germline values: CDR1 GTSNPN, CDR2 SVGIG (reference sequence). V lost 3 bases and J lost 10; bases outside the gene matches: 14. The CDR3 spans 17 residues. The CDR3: CAWSPGQGARARSPLHF. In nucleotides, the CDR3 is TGTGCCTGGAGCCCTGGACAGGGGGCGCGAGCTAGATCACCCCTCCACTTT.

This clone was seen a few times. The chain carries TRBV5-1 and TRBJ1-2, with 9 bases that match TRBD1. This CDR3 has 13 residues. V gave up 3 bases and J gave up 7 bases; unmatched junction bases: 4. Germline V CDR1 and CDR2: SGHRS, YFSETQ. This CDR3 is CASSWDRASGYTF. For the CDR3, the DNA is TGCGCCAGCAGCTGGGACAGGGCTTCTGGCTACACCTTC.

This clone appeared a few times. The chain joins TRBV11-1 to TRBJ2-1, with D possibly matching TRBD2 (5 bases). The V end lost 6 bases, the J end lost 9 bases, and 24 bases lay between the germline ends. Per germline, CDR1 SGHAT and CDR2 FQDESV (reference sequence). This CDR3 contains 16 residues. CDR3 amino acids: CASRLIGSGFDREQFF. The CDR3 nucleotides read TGTGCCAGCAGATTGATTGGGAGCGGCTTTGATCGTGAGCAGTTCTTC.

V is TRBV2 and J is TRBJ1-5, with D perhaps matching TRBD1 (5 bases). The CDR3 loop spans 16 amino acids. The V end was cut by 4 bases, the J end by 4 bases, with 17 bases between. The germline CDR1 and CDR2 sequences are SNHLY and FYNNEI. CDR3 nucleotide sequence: TGTGCCAGCAGTGGGGGGGTAATCGTTGGGAATCAGCCCCAGCATTTT. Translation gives CASSGGVIVGNQPQHF.

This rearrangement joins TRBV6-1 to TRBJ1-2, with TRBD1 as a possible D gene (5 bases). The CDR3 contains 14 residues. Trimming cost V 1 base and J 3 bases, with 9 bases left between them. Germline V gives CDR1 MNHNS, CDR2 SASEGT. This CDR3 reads CASSEGVRDYGYTF. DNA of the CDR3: TGTGCCAGCAGTGAAGGAGTCAGGGACTATGGCTACACCTTC.

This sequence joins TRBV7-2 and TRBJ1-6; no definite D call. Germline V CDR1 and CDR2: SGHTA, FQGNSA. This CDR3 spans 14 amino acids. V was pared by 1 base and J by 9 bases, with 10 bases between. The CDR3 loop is CASSLEVGSSPLHF. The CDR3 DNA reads TGTGCCAGCAGCTTAGAGGTCGGGAGTTCACCCCTCCACTTT.

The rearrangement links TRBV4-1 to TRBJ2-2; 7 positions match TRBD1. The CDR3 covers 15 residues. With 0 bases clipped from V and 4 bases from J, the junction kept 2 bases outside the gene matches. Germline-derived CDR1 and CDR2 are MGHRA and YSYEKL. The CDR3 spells CASSQEGTVTGELFF. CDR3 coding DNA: TGCGCCAGCAGCCAAGAGGGGACAGTCACCGGGGAGCTGTTTTTT.

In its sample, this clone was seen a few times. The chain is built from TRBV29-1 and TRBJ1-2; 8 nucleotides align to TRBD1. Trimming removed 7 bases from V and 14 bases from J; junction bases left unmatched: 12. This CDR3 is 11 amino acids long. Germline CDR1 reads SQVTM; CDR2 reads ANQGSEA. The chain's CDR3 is CSATGQGGDTF. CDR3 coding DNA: TGCAGCGCGACTGGACAGGGTGGGGATACCTTC.

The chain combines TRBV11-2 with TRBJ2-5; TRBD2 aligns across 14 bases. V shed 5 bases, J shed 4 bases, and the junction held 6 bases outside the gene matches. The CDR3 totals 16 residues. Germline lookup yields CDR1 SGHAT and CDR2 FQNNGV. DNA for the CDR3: TGTGCCAGCAGCGCCGGACTAGCGGGGGGCAGAGAGACCCAGTACTTC. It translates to CASSAGLAGGRETQYF.

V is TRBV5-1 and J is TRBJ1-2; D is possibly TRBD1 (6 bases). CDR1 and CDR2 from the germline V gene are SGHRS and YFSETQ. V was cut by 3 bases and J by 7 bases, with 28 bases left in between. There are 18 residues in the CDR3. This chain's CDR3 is CASSSVSPGSRQVGGYTF. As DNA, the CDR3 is TGCGCCAGCAGCTCCGTATCCCCGGGATCGAGACAGGTGGGTGGCTACACCTTC.

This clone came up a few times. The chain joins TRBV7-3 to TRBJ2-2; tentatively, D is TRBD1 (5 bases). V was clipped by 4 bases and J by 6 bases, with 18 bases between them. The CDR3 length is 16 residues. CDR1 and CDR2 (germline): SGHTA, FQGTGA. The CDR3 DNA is TGTGCCAGCAGCTACTATGGGCAGGGCAGGGCCGGGGAGCTGTTTTTT. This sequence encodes CASSYYGQGRAGELFF. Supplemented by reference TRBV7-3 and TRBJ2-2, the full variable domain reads GAGVSQTPSNKVTEKGKYVELRCDPISGHTALYWYRQSLGQGPEFLIYFQGTGAADDSGLPNDRFFAVRPEGSVSTLKIQRTERGDSAVYLCASSYYGQGRAGELFFGEGSRLTVL.

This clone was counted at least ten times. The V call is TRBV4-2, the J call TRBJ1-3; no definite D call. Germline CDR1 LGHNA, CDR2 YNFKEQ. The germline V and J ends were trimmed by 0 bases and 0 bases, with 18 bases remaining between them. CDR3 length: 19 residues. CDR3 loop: CASSQEEVGALNSGNTIYF. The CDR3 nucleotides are TGTGCCAGCAGCCAAGAAGAAGTGGGCGCCCTCAACTCTGGAAACACCATATATTTT.

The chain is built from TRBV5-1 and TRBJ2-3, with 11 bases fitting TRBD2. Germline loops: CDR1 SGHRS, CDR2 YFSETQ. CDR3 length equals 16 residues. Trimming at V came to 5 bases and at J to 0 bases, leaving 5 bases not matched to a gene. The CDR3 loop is CASRAGTSGSTDTQYF. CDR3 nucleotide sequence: TGCGCCAGCAGAGCCGGGACTAGCGGTAGCACAGATACGCAGTATTTT.

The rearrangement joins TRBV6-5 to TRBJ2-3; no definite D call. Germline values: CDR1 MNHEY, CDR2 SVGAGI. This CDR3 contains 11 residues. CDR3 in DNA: TGTGCAACAAACCATGCAGATACGCAGTATTTT. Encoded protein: CATNHADTQYF.